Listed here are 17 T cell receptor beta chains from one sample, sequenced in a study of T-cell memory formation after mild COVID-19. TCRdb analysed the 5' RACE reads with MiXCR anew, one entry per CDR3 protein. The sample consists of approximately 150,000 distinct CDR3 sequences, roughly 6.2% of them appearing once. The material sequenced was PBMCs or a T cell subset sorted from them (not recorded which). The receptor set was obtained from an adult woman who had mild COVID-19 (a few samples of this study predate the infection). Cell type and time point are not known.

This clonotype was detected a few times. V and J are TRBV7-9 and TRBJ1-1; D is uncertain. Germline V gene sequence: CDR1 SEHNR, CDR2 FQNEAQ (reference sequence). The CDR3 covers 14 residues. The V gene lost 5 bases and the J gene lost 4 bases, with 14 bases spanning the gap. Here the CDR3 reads CASSPRGGFTEAFF. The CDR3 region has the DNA TGTGCCAGCAGCCCTCGGGGAGGGTTCACTGAAGCTTTCTTT. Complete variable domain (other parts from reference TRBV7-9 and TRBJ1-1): DTGVSQNPRHKITKRGQNVTFRCDPISEHNRLYWYRQTLGQGPEFLTYFQNEAQLEKSRLLSDRFSAERPKGSFSTLEIQRTEQGDSAMYLCASSPRGGFTEAFFGQGTRLTVV.

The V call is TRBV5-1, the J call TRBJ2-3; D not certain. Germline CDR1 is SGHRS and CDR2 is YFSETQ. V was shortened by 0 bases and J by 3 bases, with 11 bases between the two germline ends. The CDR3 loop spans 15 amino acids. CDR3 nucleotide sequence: TGCGCCAGCAGCTTGGGGTTGGATTTAACAGATACGCAGTATTTT. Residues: CASSLGLDLTDTQYF.

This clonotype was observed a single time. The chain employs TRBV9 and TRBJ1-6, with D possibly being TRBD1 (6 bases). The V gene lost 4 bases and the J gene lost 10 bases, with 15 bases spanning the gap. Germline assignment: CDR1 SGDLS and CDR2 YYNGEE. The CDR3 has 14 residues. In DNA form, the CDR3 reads TGTGCCAGCAGCCGACCGGGGGGCGGATCACCCCTCCACTTT. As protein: CASSRPGGGSPLHF.

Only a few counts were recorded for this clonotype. In DNA, the CDR3 is TGTGCCAGCAGTGTCAGGGTCGGGAACACTGAAGCTTTCTTT. This encodes CASSVRVGNTEAFF. This chain joins TRBV27 and TRBJ1-1; TRBD1 might be the D (5 bases). CDR1 and CDR2 (germline): MNHEY, SMNVEV (reference sequence). The V gene lost 5 bases and the J gene lost 1 base, with 11 bases spanning the gap. The CDR3 has 14 residues.

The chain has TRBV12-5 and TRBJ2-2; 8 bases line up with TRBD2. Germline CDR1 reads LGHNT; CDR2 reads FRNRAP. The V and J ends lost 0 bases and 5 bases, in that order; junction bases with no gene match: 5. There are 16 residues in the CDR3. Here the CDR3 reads CASGLVMAGGTGELFF. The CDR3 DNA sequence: TGTGCTAGTGGTTTGGTAATGGCGGGAGGTACCGGGGAGCTGTTTTTT.

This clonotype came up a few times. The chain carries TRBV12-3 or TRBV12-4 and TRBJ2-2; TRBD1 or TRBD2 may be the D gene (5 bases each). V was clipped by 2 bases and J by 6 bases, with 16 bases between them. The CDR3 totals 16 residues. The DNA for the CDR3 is TGTGCCAGCAGTTTATTGAGAGGGGTAGTGGCCGGGGAGCTGTTTTTT. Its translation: CASSLLRGVVAGELFF.

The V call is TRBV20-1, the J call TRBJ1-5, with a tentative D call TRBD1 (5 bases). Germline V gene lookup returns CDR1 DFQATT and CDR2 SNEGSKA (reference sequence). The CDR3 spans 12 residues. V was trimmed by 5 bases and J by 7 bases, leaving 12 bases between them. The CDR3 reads CSAGWGGQPQHF. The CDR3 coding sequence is TGCAGTGCTGGTTGGGGCGGGCAGCCCCAGCATTTT.

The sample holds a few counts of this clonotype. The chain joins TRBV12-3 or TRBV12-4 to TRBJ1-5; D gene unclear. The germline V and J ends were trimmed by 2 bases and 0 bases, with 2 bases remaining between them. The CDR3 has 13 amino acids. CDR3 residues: CASSLYSNQPQHF. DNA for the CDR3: TGTGCCAGCAGTTTATATAGCAATCAGCCCCAGCATTTT.

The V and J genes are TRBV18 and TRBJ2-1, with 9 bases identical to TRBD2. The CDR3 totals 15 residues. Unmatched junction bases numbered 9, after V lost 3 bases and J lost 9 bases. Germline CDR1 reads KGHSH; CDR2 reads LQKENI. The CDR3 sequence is CASSPSRGGLGEQFF. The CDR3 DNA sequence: TGTGCCAGCTCACCCTCGCGGGGGGGCCTGGGTGAGCAGTTCTTC.

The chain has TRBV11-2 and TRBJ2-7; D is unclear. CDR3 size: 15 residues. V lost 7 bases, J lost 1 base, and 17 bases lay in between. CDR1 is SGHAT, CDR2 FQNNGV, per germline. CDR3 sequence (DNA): TGTGCCAGCACCCCGTTCTTGCGCGGTTCCTACGAGCAGTACTTC. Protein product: CASTPFLRGSYEQYF.

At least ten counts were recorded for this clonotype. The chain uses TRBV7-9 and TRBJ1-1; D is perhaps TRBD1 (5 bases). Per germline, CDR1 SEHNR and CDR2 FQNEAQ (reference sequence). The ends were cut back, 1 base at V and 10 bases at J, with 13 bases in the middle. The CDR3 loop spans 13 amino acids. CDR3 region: CASSLEGIDPAFF. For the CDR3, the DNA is TGTGCCAGCAGCTTAGAGGGGATCGATCCAGCTTTCTTT.

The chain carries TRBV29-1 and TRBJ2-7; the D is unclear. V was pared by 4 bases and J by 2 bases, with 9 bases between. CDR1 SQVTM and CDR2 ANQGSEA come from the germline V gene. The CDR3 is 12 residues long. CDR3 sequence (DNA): TGCAGCGTTGTTGGCAGCGCCTACGAGCAGTACTTC. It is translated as CSVVGSAYEQYF.

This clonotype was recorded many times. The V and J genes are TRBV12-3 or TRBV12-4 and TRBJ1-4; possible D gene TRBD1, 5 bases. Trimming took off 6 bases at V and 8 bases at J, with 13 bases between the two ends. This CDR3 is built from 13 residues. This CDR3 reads CASSPRQSEKLFF. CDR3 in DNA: TGTGCCAGCAGCCCACGACAGTCCGAAAAACTGTTTTTT.

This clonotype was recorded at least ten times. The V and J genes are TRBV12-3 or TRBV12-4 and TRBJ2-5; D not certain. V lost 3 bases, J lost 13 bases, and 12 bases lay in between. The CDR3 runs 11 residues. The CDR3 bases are TGTGCCAGCAGTTTCGCTAGTGTTCCGTACTTC. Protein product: CASSFASVPYF.

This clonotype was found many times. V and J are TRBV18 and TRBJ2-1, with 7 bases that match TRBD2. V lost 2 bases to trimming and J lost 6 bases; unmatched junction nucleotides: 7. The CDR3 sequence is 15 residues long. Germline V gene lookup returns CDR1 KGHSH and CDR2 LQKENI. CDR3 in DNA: TGTGCCAGCTCACCATCCGGGAGGCTTGGCAATGAGCAGTTCTTC. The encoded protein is CASSPSGRLGNEQFF.

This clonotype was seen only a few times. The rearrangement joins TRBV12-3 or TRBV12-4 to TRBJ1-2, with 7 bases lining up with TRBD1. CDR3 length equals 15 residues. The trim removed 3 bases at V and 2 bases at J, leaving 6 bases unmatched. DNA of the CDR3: TGTGCCAGCAGTTTCCTGACAGGGAGGAACTATGGCTACACCTTC. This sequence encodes CASSFLTGRNYGYTF.

CDR3: CAISPSVGYSLEKLFF. DNA for the CDR3: TGTGCCATCAGTCCGTCGGTAGGGTACTCCCTTGAAAAACTGTTTTTT. The genes are TRBV10-3 and TRBJ1-4; D remains unclear. V dropped 5 bases and J dropped 7 bases, with 20 bases sitting between them. This CDR3 has 16 amino acids. Germline V gives CDR1 ENHRY, CDR2 SYGVKD.